This note documents a single T cell receptor beta chain sequence. The antigen remains unidentified. This entry belongs to a study of Graves' ophthalmopathy and Graves' hyperthyroidism. This CDR3 has 14 residues. Trimming took 6 bases from V and 3 from J; bases not matched to a gene: 7. Other autoimmune diseases, uncontrolled infections, pregnancy or lactation excluded patients from enrollment. A volume of 8 to 10 ml of fresh peripheral blood supplied the PBMCs. Amplified material comprised TCR beta CDR3 regions derived from RNA transcripts. Second-round multiplex PCR came after a first-round RT-PCR that employed HTBI primers. TCRdb processed the multiplex PCR reads anew with MiXCR; each CDR3 protein has one entry. The sample lists 150,000 to 200,000 distinct CDR3 sequences; roughly 36% were seen once. Study-level findings and limits: Distinction of ophthalmopathy from stable hyperthyroidism by a 13-signature model reached approximately 90% sensitivity and 65% to 83% specificity. Most expanded clonotypes in thyroid above 0.001 frequency also showed up in blood.

What was sequenced was peripheral blood. The source of this sequence is a man aged 30-40 years with Graves' ophthalmopathy. The J gene is TRBJ1-1, the V gene TRBV12-3 or TRBV12-4, with TRBD1 matching over 7 bases. CDR3 coding DNA: TGTGCCAGCAGCGACTCGACAGGGCACACTGAAGCTTTCTTT. Protein product: CASSDSTGHTEAFF.